A single sample gave rise to the 30 T cell receptor beta chains below, sequenced in a study of shared clonotypes between healthy human individuals. TCRdb's table, derived via immunoSEQ multiplex PCR, lists solely in-frame clones and lacks some. The data show over a million clones, roughly 95% seen once. Sequenced input: naive CD4+ T cells sorted from blood. Subset reported: CD45RA+ positively selected. All receptors derive from a young man in good health.

Regarding this clone: Other DNA sequences in the sample encode the same CDR3. V is TRBV10-3 and J is TRBJ2-7, with 7 bases fitting TRBD2. Germline V lookup: CDR1 ENHRY, CDR2 SYGVKD. J lost 1 base, V lost 0 bases, and 6 bases had no gene match. This CDR3 has 16 residues. CDR3 amino acids: CAISESVSSGSYEQYF. CDR3 bases: TGTGCCATCAGTGAGTCGGTATCTAGCGGTTCCTACGAGCAGTACTTC.

The chain couples TRBV28 to TRBJ1-5, with a tentative D call TRBD1 (5 bases). The CDR3 sequence is 17 residues long. V lost 4 bases, J lost 6 bases, and 22 bases lay in between. The germline V gene has CDR1 MDHEN and CDR2 SYDVKM. The DNA for the CDR3 is TGTGCCAGCAGTTCCCGGGACTTTTCGAAAAGGACTCAGCCCCAGCATTTT. Its protein is CASSSRDFSKRTQPQHF.

The chain employs TRBV9 and TRBJ1-1, with D hard to call. Between the trimmed V and J ends, which lost 3 bases and 1 base, there was a span of 16 bases. This CDR3 is 16 amino acids long. Germline V CDR1 and CDR2: SGDLS, YYNGEE. CDR3 sequence (DNA): TGTGCCAGCAGCGGGTACGCTCCGGGAGGGAACACTGAAGCTTTCTTT. Protein: CASSGYAPGGNTEAFF.

This clone was counted only a few times. Other nucleotide sequences from this sample produce the same CDR3. CDR3 sequence: CASSLDGGNYGYTF. The DNA for the CDR3 is TGTGCCAGCAGCTTAGACGGGGGGAACTATGGCTACACCTTC. The rearrangement links TRBV7-2 to TRBJ1-2; a possible D gene is TRBD1 (5 bases). The ends were cut back, 1 base at V and 2 bases at J, with 8 bases in the middle. The CDR3 has 14 residues. Germline CDR1 SGHTA, CDR2 FQGNSA.

V usage is TRBV28 and J usage is TRBJ1-2; 8 positions agree with TRBD1. Germline CDR1 reads MDHEN; CDR2 reads SYDVKM. The CDR3 runs 14 residues. V lost 6 bases to trimming and J lost 4 bases; unmatched junction nucleotides: 7. The CDR3 spells CASRDRGTLYGYTF. CDR3 DNA: TGTGCCAGCAGAGACAGGGGAACTCTCTATGGCTACACCTTC.

This chain links TRBV14 with TRBJ2-5; tentatively, D is TRBD2 (6 bases). The CDR3 spans 15 residues. Trimming removed 1 base at V and 4 bases at J, with 13 bases between. Germline V lookup: CDR1 SGHDN, CDR2 FVKESK. CDR3 nucleotides: TGTGCCAGCAGCCAAGTGGGGCTAGCGTCAGAGACCCAGTACTTC. It yields the protein CASSQVGLASETQYF. Variable domain in full (rest from reference TRBV14 and TRBJ2-5): EAGVTQFPSHSVIEKGQTVTLRCDPISGHDNLYWYRRVMGKEIKFLLHFVKESKQDESGMPNNRFLAERTGGTYSTLKVQPAELEDSGVYFCASSQVGLASETQYFGPGTRLLVL.

The CDR3: CASSLGGRGKAFF. The CDR3 DNA sequence: TGTGCCAGCAGCTTAGGGGGACGGGGGAAAGCTTTCTTT. The V call is TRBV7-2, the J call TRBJ1-1, with TRBD1 as a possible D gene (5 bases). This CDR3 has 13 amino acids. The germline CDR1 and CDR2 sequences are SGHTA and FQGNSA. V was shortened by 1 base and J by 9 bases, with 12 bases between the two germline ends.

Worth noting for this clone: Distinct nucleotide sequences in the sample also encode this CDR3. The chain carries TRBV9 and TRBJ2-6; the D is unclear. Germline values: CDR1 SGDLS, CDR2 YYNGEE. The CDR3 contains 14 residues. The V end lost 0 bases, the J end lost 2 bases, and 3 bases lay between the germline ends. The CDR3 here is CASSVGAGANVLTF. The CDR3 coding sequence is TGTGCCAGCAGCGTAGGAGCTGGGGCCAACGTCCTGACTTTC. Variable domain in full (rest from reference TRBV9 and TRBJ2-6): DSGVTQTPKHLITATGQRVTLRCSPRSGDLSVYWYQQSLDQGLQFLIQYYNGEERAKGNILERFSAQQFPDLHSELNLSSLELGDSALYFCASSVGAGANVLTFGAGSRLTVL.

The gene calls are TRBV19 and TRBJ1-5; 8 positions match TRBD1. The CDR3 consists of 15 residues. Trimming at V came to 5 bases and at J to 3 bases, leaving 6 bases not matched to a gene. The germline V gene has CDR1 LNHDA and CDR2 SQIVND (reference sequence). CDR3 protein: CASSSRTGTNQPQHF. CDR3 coding DNA: TGTGCCAGTAGTTCCAGGACAGGGACCAATCAGCCCCAGCATTTT.

This rearrangement joins TRBV6-1 to TRBJ2-7, with D possibly matching TRBD1 (5 bases). The germline V and J ends were trimmed by 8 bases and 5 bases, with 16 bases remaining between them. The CDR3 has 13 residues. Germline V gene lookup returns CDR1 MNHNS and CDR2 SASEGT. DNA for the CDR3: TGTGCCAGCGGTATCAAAGGGGCCCACGAGCAGTACTTC. Translated: CASGIKGAHEQYF.

This chain uses TRBV28 with TRBJ2-7, with D perhaps matching TRBD1 (6 bases). This CDR3 has 15 residues. V was shortened by 2 bases and J by 3 bases, with 14 bases between the two germline ends. Germline V lookup: CDR1 MDHEN, CDR2 SYDVKM. The CDR3 DNA follows: TGTGCCAGCAGTTTAGATCCGGGACACTTCTACGAGCAGTACTTC. Protein: CASSLDPGHFYEQYF.

A remark on this clone: The identical CDR3 is also encoded by other nucleotide sequences in the sample. The DNA for the CDR3 is TGTGCCAGTAGTATTGGCGGCCTTAGCACAGATACGCAGTATTTT. It translates to CASSIGGLSTDTQYF. The rearrangement uses TRBV19 and TRBJ2-3; D not certain. The CDR3 covers 15 residues. Germline CDR1 is LNHDA and CDR2 is SQIVND (reference sequence). V dropped 3 bases and J dropped 0 bases, with 10 bases sitting between them.

This sequence joins TRBV6-1 and TRBJ1-5; D gene unclear. CDR3 size: 16 residues. Trimming removed 3 bases at V and 1 base at J, with 13 bases between. Germline V lookup: CDR1 MNHNS, CDR2 SASEGT. DNA of the CDR3: TGTGCCAGCAGTGATAACGGGCCTGGGAGCAATCAGCCCCAGCATTTT. Protein: CASSDNGPGSNQPQHF.

The chain joins TRBV5-1 to TRBJ1-1, with D hard to call. The CDR3 has 17 amino acids. V lost 1 base and J 0 bases, leaving 16 bases between the germline ends. Germline-derived CDR1 and CDR2 are SGHRS and YFSETQ. This chain's CDR3 is CASSLTVIASMNTEAFF. In DNA, the CDR3 is TGCGCCAGCAGCTTGACAGTGATCGCGAGCATGAACACTGAAGCTTTCTTT.

The count of this clone is one. V usage is TRBV19 and J usage is TRBJ2-1, with a tentative D call TRBD1 (6 bases). Germline-derived CDR1 and CDR2 are LNHDA and SQIVND (reference sequence). The ends were cut back, 4 bases at V and 0 bases at J, with 13 bases in the middle. CDR3 length equals 16 residues. The CDR3 sequence: CASSTPRGGSYNEQFF. CDR3 sequence (DNA): TGTGCCAGTAGTACGCCGAGAGGGGGCTCCTACAATGAGCAGTTCTTC.

V usage is TRBV6-6 and J usage is TRBJ1-2; 9 positions agree with TRBD1. V shed 5 bases and J 3 bases; nucleotides not matched to a gene: 7. The CDR3 is made up of 15 amino acids. In germline, CDR1 is MNHNY, CDR2 SVGAGI (reference sequence). CDR3 protein: CASSPGQGVYYGYTF. CDR3 sequence (DNA): TGTGCCAGCAGTCCGGGACAGGGTGTATACTATGGCTACACCTTC.

The chain combines TRBV28 with TRBJ1-1; D is ambiguous. The V gene's germline CDR1 is MDHEN and CDR2 SYDVKM. The CDR3 loop spans 12 amino acids. Trimming stripped 6 bases from V and 6 bases from J, with 11 bases between. In DNA form, the CDR3 reads TGTGCCAGCAGCCCATTGAGAGCTGAAGCTTTCTTT. Its protein is CASSPLRAEAFF.

V and J are TRBV18 and TRBJ1-5; the D gene is possibly TRBD1 (6 bases). Germline CDR1 reads KGHSH; CDR2 reads LQKENI. The CDR3 has 14 amino acids. The V end lost 4 bases, the J end lost 1 base, and 8 bases lay between the germline ends. The CDR3 here is CASSQDSSNQPQHF. The CDR3 DNA reads TGTGCCAGCTCACAGGACAGCAGCAATCAGCCCCAGCATTTT.

The V and J genes are TRBV18 and TRBJ1-4, with D unresolved. V lost 4 bases and J lost 0, with 15 bases in between. The CDR3 runs 17 residues. The germline gives CDR1 KGHSH, CDR2 LQKENI. CDR3 protein: CASSLKRADTTNEKLFF. The CDR3 nucleotides read TGTGCCAGCTCACTCAAGCGGGCTGATACAACTAATGAAAAACTGTTTTTT.

This clone was seen only a few times. CDR3 region: CASSSTGQSEAFF. CDR3 coding DNA: TGTGCCAGCAGCTCGACAGGACAGTCTGAAGCTTTCTTT. The genes are TRBV7-2 and TRBJ1-1, with a tentative D call TRBD1 (6 bases). V was pared by 4 bases and J by 6 bases, with 12 bases between. This CDR3 contains 13 residues. The V gene's germline CDR1 is SGHTA and CDR2 FQGNSA.

The genes are TRBV7-8 and TRBJ1-4, with 8 bases that match TRBD1. CDR1 and CDR2 (germline): SGHVS, FQNEAQ. V trimming: 5 bases; J trimming: 11 bases; junction bases outside the gene matches: 4. This CDR3 is 12 amino acids long. This CDR3 reads CASSADRGKLFF. CDR3 in DNA: TGTGCCAGCAGCGCCGACAGGGGCAAACTGTTTTTT.

The chain recombines TRBV4-2 with TRBJ2-2; 8 bases line up with TRBD1. Unmatched junction bases numbered 9, after V lost 5 bases and J lost 4 bases. The CDR3 is 16 amino acids. Looked up from germline, CDR1 is LGHNA and CDR2 is YNFKEQ. The CDR3: CASSDRTGSGTGELFF. The CDR3 DNA follows: TGTGCCAGCAGCGACCGGACAGGGTCGGGCACCGGGGAGCTGTTTTTT.

V is TRBV18 and J is TRBJ1-5, with TRBD1 as a possible D gene (6 bases). The V and J ends lost 4 bases and 0 bases respectively, with 19 bases between them. This CDR3 contains 18 residues. Germline lookup yields CDR1 KGHSH and CDR2 LQKENI. In DNA form, the CDR3 reads TGTGCCAGCTCACATACAGGGAGCGGCCGTTATAGCAATCAGCCCCAGCATTTT. It is translated as CASSHTGSGRYSNQPQHF.

The chain employs TRBV27 and TRBJ1-5, with D perhaps matching TRBD1 (5 bases). The CDR3 is made up of 13 amino acids. V lost 6 bases and J lost 5, with 11 bases in between. Looked up from germline, CDR1 is MNHEY and CDR2 is SMNVEV (reference sequence). This CDR3 is CASSQTGYQPQHF. In DNA form, the CDR3 reads TGTGCCAGCAGCCAAACAGGATATCAGCCCCAGCATTTT.

The V gene is TRBV15, the J gene TRBJ1-2; 7 positions agree with TRBD1. The CDR3 runs to 18 residues. Germline V gene sequence: CDR1 LNHNV, CDR2 YYDKDF (reference sequence). V lost 1 base and J lost 4; bases outside the gene matches: 15. Here the CDR3 reads CATSRGARGTKTRYGYTF. The CDR3 region has the DNA TGTGCCACCAGCAGAGGAGCCAGGGGGACGAAGACACGCTATGGCTACACCTTC.

This clone was seen a single time. The gene calls are TRBV5-1 and TRBJ1-4; D remains unclear. This CDR3 contains 13 residues. Germline V gives CDR1 SGHRS, CDR2 YFSETQ. Trimming removed 0 bases at V and 8 bases at J, with 8 bases between. The CDR3 loop reads CASSLVGGEKLFF. Here the CDR3 DNA reads TGCGCCAGCAGCTTGGTCGGAGGGGAAAAACTGTTTTTT.

V and J are TRBV7-9 and TRBJ2-7; 7 bases agree with TRBD1. Germline trimming cut 4 bases from V and 3 bases from J; bases unmatched to any gene: 15. Per the germline V gene, CDR1 is SEHNR and CDR2 is FQNEAQ (reference sequence). CDR3 length: 17 amino acids. The CDR3 reads CASSSNQGDQFNYEQYF. The CDR3 coding sequence is TGTGCCAGCAGCTCAAACCAGGGGGATCAATTCAACTACGAGCAGTACTTC.

V and J are TRBV5-1 and TRBJ1-1; D is unclear. The germline V and J ends were trimmed by 0 bases and 1 base, with 10 bases remaining between them. The CDR3 extends over 15 amino acids. Germline CDR1 is SGHRS and CDR2 is YFSETQ. The CDR3 loop is CASSLAGKGNTEAFF. CDR3 coding DNA: TGCGCCAGCAGCTTGGCCGGGAAGGGGAACACTGAAGCTTTCTTT.

The CDR3 sequence: CASSKRSLTGGRPDTQYF. In DNA, the CDR3 is TGTGCCAGCAGCAAACGCTCATTGACAGGGGGGAGACCAGATACGCAGTATTTT. This chain joins TRBV7-2 and TRBJ2-3; 9 bases align to TRBD1. Looked up from germline, CDR1 is SGHTA and CDR2 is FQGNSA. V lost 5 bases, J lost 4 bases, and 16 bases stayed unmatched. The CDR3 extends over 18 amino acids.

The chain carries TRBV7-6 and TRBJ2-5; 9 nucleotides align to TRBD1. The CDR3 consists of 17 residues. V gave up 1 base and J gave up 3 bases; unmatched junction bases: 9. Germline CDR1 reads SGHVS; CDR2 reads FNYEAQ. CDR3: CASSLDLRTGVKETQYF. The CDR3 nucleotides read TGTGCCAGCAGCTTAGACTTGCGGACAGGGGTTAAAGAGACCCAGTACTTC.